This TCR beta chain was sequenced during a study of CD8+CD57+ T cells in acquired aplastic anemia. Genomic DNA templated the TCR beta VDJ and CDR3 profiling. TCRdb independently ran MiXCR on the reads; one entry per CDR3 protein. The sample has 150,000 to 200,000 distinct CDR3 sequences, roughly 48% seen once; the top ten hold about 3%. Selection for sequencing was limited to patients who had shown CD8+CD57+ cell expansion by flow cytometry. The ends were cut back, 4 bases at V and 5 bases at J, with 14 bases in the middle. The CDR3 totals 14 residues. In germline, CDR1 is DFQATT, CDR2 SNEGSKA (reference sequence).

The chain combines TRBV20-1 with TRBJ1-4; D gene ambiguous. Sequenced material: sorted CD4+, CD8+, or CD8+CD57+ T cells (not recorded which) from PBMCs. The TCR was taken from a human donor with aplastic anemia. CDR3 DNA sequence: TGCAGTGCTACCCGAGGAGGAGAAAATGAAAAACTGTTTTTT. It specifies CSATRGGENEKLFF.